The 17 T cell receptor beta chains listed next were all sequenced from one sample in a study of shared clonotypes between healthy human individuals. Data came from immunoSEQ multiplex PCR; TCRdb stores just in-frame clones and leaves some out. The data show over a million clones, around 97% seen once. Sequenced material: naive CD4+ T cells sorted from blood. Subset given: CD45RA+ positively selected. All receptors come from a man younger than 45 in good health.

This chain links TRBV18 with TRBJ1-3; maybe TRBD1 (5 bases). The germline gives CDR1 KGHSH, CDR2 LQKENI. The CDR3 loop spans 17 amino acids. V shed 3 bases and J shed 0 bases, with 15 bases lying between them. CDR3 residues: CASSPVPTASSGNTIYF. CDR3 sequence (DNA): TGTGCCAGCTCACCGGTCCCGACAGCGAGCTCTGGAAACACCATATATTTT.

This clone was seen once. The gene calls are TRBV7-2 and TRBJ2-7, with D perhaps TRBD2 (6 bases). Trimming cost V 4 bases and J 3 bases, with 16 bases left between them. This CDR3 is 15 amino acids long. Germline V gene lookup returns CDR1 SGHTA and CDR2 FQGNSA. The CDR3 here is CASSSPTRSGYEQYF. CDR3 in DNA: TGTGCCAGCAGCTCCCCGACTAGAAGCGGCTACGAGCAGTACTTC.

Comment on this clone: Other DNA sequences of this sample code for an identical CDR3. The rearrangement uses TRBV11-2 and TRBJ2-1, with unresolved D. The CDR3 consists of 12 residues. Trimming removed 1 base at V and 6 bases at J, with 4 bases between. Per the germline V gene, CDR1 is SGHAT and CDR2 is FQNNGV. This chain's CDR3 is CASSLGVNEQFF. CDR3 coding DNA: TGTGCCAGCAGCTTAGGCGTCAATGAGCAGTTCTTC.

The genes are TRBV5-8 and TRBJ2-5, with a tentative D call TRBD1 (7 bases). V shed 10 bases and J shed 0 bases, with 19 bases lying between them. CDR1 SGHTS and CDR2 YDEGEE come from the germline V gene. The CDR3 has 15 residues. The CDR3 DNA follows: TGTGCCGGGGGGAAGGGACAGAGGTACCAAGAGACCCAGTACTTC. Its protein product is CAGGKGQRYQETQYF.

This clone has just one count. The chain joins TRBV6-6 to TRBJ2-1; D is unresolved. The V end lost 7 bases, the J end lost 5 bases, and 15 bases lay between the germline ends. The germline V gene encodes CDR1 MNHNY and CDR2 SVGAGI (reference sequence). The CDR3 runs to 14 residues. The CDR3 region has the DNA TGTGCCAGCAAAGCCCCCACGAAGAACAATGAGCAGTTCTTC. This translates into CASKAPTKNNEQFF.

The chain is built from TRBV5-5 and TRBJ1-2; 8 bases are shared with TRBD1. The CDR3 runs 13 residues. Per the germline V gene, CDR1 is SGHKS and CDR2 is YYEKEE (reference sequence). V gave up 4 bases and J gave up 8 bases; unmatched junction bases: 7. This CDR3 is CASSTGGSRGYTF. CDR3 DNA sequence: TGTGCCAGCAGCACAGGGGGTTCTCGGGGCTACACCTTC.

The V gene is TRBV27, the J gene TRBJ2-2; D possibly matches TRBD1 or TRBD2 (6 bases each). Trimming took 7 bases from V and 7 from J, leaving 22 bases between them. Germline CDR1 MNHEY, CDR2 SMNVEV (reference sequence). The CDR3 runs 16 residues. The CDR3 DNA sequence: TGTGCCAGCATATCCACTAGCAGGGGAGGAGGCGGGGAGCTGTTTTTT. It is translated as CASISTSRGGGGELFF.

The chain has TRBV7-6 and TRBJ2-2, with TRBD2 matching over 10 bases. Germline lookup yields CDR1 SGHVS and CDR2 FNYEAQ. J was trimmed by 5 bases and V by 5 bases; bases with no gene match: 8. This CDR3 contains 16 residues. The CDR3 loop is CASSLILAGRTGELFF. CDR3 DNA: TGTGCCAGCAGCCTGATACTAGCGGGGCGAACCGGGGAGCTGTTTTTT. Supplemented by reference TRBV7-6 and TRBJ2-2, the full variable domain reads GAGVSQSPRYKVTKRGQDVALRCDPISGHVSLYWYRQALGQGPEFLTYFNYEAQQDKSGLPNDRFSAERPEGSISTLTIQRTEQRDSAMYRCASSLILAGRTGELFFGEGSRLTVL.

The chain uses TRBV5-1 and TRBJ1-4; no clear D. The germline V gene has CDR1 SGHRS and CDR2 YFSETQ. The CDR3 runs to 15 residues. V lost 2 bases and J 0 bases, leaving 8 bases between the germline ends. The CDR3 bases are TGCGCCAGCAGCTTCGGAGGACCAACTAATGAAAAACTGTTTTTT. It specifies CASSFGGPTNEKLFF. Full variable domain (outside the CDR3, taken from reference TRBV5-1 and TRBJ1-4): KAGVTQTPRYLIKTRGQQVTLSCSPISGHRSVSWYQQTPGQGLQFLFEYFSETQRNKGNFPGRFSGRQFSNSRSEMNVSTLELGDSALYLCASSFGGPTNEKLFFGSGTQLSVL.

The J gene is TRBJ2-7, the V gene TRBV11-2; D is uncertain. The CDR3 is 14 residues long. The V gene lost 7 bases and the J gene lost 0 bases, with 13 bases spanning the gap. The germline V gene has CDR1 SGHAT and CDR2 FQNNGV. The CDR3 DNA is TGTGCCAGCACCCTGGAGCAGACCTCCTACGAGCAGTACTTC. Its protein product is CASTLEQTSYEQYF.

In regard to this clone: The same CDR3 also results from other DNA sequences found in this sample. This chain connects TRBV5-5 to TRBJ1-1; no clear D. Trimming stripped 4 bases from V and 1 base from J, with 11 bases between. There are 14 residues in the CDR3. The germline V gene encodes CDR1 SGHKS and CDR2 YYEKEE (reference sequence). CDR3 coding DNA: TGTGCCAGCAGCCTGCGGAGGACGAACACTGAAGCTTTCTTT. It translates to CASSLRRTNTEAFF.

The CDR3 coding sequence is TGTGCCAGCAGTGAATTGTCAGGGAATGGCTACACCTTC. Translating gives CASSELSGNGYTF. This chain links TRBV2 with TRBJ1-2; perhaps TRBD1 as D (5 bases). CDR3 length equals 13 residues. Trimming shortened V by 2 bases and J by 6 bases, and 10 bases separated the two germline ends. Germline-derived CDR1 and CDR2 are SNHLY and FYNNEI. The full variable domain, in which reference TRBV2 and TRBJ1-2 provide the parts outside the CDR3, is EPEVTQTPSHQVTQMGQEVILRCVPISNHLYFYWYRQILGQKVEFLVSFYNNEISEKSEIFDDQFSVERPDGSNFTLKIRSTKLEDSAMYFCASSELSGNGYTFGSGTRLTVV.

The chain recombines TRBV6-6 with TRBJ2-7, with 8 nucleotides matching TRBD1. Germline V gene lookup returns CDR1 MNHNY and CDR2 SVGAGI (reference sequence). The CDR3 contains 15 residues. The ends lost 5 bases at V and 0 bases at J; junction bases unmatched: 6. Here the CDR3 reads CASSTNRGFSYEQYF. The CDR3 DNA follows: TGTGCCAGCAGTACGAACAGGGGGTTCTCCTACGAGCAGTACTTC.

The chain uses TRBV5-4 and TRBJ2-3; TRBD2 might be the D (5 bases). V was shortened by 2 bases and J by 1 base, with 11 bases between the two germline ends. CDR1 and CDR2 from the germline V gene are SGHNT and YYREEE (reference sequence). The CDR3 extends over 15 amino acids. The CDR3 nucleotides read TGTGCCAGCAGCTTTGCGGGCGGAGGCACAGATACGCAGTATTTT. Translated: CASSFAGGGTDTQYF.

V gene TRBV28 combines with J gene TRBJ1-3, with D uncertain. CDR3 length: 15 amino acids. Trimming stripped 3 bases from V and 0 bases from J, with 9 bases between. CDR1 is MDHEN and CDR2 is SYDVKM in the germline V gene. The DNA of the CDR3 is TGTGCCAGCAGTTTTACTTTGAGCTCTGGAAACACCATATATTTT. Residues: CASSFTLSSGNTIYF.

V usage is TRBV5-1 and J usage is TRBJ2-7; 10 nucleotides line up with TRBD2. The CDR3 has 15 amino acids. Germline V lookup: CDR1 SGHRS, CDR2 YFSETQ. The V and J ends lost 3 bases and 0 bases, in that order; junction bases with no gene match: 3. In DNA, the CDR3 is TGCGCCAGCAGCTCCACTAGCGGGGACTCCTACGAGCAGTACTTC. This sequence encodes CASSSTSGDSYEQYF.

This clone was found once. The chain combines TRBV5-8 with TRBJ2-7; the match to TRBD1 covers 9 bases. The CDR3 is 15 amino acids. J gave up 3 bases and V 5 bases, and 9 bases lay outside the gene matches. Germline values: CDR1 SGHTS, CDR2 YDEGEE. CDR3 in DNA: TGTGCCAGCAGTCCGCCCCGGGACAGGGTCTACGAGCAGTACTTC. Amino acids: CASSPPRDRVYEQYF.